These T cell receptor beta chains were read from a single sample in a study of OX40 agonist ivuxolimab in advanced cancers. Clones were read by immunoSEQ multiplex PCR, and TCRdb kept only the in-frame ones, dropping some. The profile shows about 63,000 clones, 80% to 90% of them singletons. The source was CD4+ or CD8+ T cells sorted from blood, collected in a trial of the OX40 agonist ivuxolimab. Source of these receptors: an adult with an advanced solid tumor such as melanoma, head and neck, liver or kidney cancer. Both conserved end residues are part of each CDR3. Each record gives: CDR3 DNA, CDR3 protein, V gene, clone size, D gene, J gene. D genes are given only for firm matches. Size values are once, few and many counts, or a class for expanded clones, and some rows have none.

CDR3 DNA: TGTGCCACCAGCAGAGATCCGGACAGGGGCTACGAGCAGTACTTC
CDR3 protein: CATSRDPDRGYEQYF
V gene: TRBV15
clone size: .
D gene: TRBD1
J gene: TRBJ2-7

CDR3 DNA: TGTGCCAGCAGTTTGGGGTCCGGGACAGGGTTCAGTGAAAAACTGTTTTTT
CDR3 protein: CASSLGSGTGFSEKLFF
V gene: TRBV28
clone size: few
D gene: TRBD1
J gene: TRBJ1-4

CDR3 DNA: TGTGCCAGCAGCTTAACAAGGGGAGATACGCAGTATTTT
CDR3 protein: CASSLTRGDTQYF
V gene: TRBV7-3
clone size: .
D gene: .
J gene: TRBJ2-3

CDR3 DNA: TGTGCCTGGAATAGCGTTTCCTACAATGAGCAGTTCTTC
CDR3 protein: CAWNSVSYNEQFF
V gene: TRBV30
clone size: few
D gene: .
J gene: TRBJ2-1

CDR3 DNA: TGTGCCAGCAGCCCCTCGGGGGACAGGGGGCCCCCTGGACAAGAGACCCAGTACTTC
CDR3 protein: CASSPSGDRGPPGQETQYF
V gene: TRBV7-9
clone size: once
D gene: TRBD1
J gene: TRBJ2-5

CDR3 DNA: TGTGCCAGCAGTTACAGGGTCACAGATACGCAGTATTTT
CDR3 protein: CASSYRVTDTQYF
V gene: TRBV6-4
clone size: .
D gene: .
J gene: TRBJ2-3

CDR3 DNA: TGTGCCAGCAGTAGTCCTATAGACAGGGGTAATAGCAATCAGCCCCAGCATTTT
CDR3 protein: CASSSPIDRGNSNQPQHF
V gene: TRBV28
clone size: .
D gene: TRBD1
J gene: TRBJ1-5

CDR3 DNA: TGTGCCAGCAGCTGGACTAGCGGGGGTATCAGTGAGCAGTTCTTC
CDR3 protein: CASSWTSGGISEQFF
V gene: TRBV6-4
clone size: .
D gene: TRBD2
J gene: TRBJ2-1

CDR3 DNA: TGTGCCAGCTCACCCCCCGGACTAGGGGTTAGCAATGAGCAGTTCTTC
CDR3 protein: CASSPPGLGVSNEQFF
V gene: TRBV18
clone size: .
D gene: TRBD2
J gene: TRBJ2-1

CDR3 DNA: TGTGCCAGCAGTTCGGGACTAGCGGTAACCTACTACGAGCAGTACTTC
CDR3 protein: CASSSGLAVTYYEQYF
V gene: TRBV28
clone size: .
D gene: TRBD2
J gene: TRBJ2-7

CDR3 DNA: TGTGCCAGCAGCGCGGAACAGGGGGCGATGTACGAGCAGTACTTC
CDR3 protein: CASSAEQGAMYEQYF
V gene: TRBV7-6
clone size: .
D gene: TRBD1
J gene: TRBJ2-7

CDR3 DNA: TGTGCCAGCAGCCCCTCCAGGGGGACGGGCACTGAAGCTTTCTTT
CDR3 protein: CASSPSRGTGTEAFF
V gene: TRBV6-6
clone size: .
D gene: TRBD1
J gene: TRBJ1-1

CDR3 DNA: TGTGCCAGCTCGCCTAACCGTGTCAAAGGGGGGAATTCACCCCTCCACTTT
CDR3 protein: CASSPNRVKGGNSPLHF
V gene: TRBV18
clone size: .
D gene: .
J gene: TRBJ1-6